This T cell receptor beta chain was recorded in a study of blood T cell repertoires in COVID-19. Study-level information: Sources were T cells, B-cell-depleted T cells, or PBMCs; the material itself was cDNA or gDNA.

V trimming: 0 bases; J trimming: 4 bases; junction bases outside the gene matches: 2. Germline V CDR1 and CDR2: SGHAT, FQNNGV. This CDR3 is 15 amino acids long. Here immunoSEQ multiplex PCR was the method, and the copy in TCRdb shows in-frame clones only, minus some. Here the sample spans 300,000 or so clones, approximately 80% being singletons. The rearrangement links TRBV11-2 to TRBJ2-1; 8 bases agree with TRBD1. This clonotype originated in a woman in her 50s with active or convalescent COVID-19. Material for sequencing was peripheral blood. CDR3 sequence: CASSLDGQGYNEQFF. In DNA form, the CDR3 reads TGTGCCAGCAGCTTAGACGGACAGGGATACAATGAGCAGTTCTTC.